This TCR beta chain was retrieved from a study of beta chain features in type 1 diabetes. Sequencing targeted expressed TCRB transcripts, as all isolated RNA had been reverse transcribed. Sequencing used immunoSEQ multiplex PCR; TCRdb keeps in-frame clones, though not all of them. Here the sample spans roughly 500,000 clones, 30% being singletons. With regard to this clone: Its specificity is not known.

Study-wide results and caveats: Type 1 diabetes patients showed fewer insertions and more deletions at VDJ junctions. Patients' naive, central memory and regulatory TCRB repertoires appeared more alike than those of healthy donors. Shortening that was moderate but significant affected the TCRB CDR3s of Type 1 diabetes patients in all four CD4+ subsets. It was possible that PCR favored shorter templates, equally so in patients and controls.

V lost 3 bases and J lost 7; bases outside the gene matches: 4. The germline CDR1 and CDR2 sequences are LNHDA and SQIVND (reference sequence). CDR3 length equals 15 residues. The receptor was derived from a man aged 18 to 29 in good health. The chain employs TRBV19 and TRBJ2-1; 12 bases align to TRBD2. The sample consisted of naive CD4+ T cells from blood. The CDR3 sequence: CASSMASGRANEQFF. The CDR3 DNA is TGTGCCAGTAGTATGGCTAGCGGGAGGGCGAATGAGCAGTTCTTC.